These 27 T cell receptor beta chains came from one sample sequenced in a study of shared clonotypes between healthy human individuals (TCRdb year 2020). The protocol used for the library was the immunoSEQ multiplex PCR assay. What TCRdb holds here is the immuneACCESS table cut down to in-frame rearrangements. Part of the clones is not present; checked against another copy, under half of the missing clones reflect an unresolved V gene, and the others are unexplained. This sample has 500,000 or so clones in its table, and about 96% of those were observed once. The ten biggest clones cover around 0.067% of the sample. Sequencing was carried out using naive CD4+ T cells sorted from blood. The intended sense of this specimen's cell subset or site label: CD45RA+ positively selected. The origin of the receptors is a woman between 25 and 40 years old in good health.

The chain combines TRBV7-9 with TRBJ1-6; 8 bases map to TRBD1. The CDR3 contains 16 residues. Germline V CDR1 and CDR2: SEHNR, FQNEAQ (reference sequence). V trimming: 6 bases; J trimming: 7 bases; junction bases outside the gene matches: 11. CDR3 sequence reads: CASRSGGQGWNSPLHF. The CDR3 DNA follows: TGTGCCAGCAGGTCCGGTGGACAGGGTTGGAATTCACCCCTCCACTTT.

This chain joins TRBV2 and TRBJ2-7, with TRBD1 as a possible D gene (6 bases). With 3 bases removed from V and 3 bases from J, the gap between germline ends came to 12 bases. In germline, CDR1 is SNHLY, CDR2 FYNNEI. The CDR3 spans 14 residues. CDR3 region: CASSESGGFYEQYF. For the CDR3, the DNA is TGTGCCAGCAGTGAGAGTGGGGGCTTCTACGAGCAGTACTTC.

The chain uses TRBV5-8 and TRBJ2-3, with TRBD2 as a possible D gene (5 bases). V lost 4 bases to trimming and J lost 5 bases, with 14 bases between them. Germline V gives CDR1 SGHTS, CDR2 YDEGEE. This CDR3 is 14 amino acids long. This CDR3 is CASSTSGPIDTQYF. In nucleotides, the CDR3 is TGTGCCAGCAGCACCAGCGGACCGATAGATACGCAGTATTTT.

The rearrangement joins TRBV18 to TRBJ2-5, with unresolved D. Germline V lookup: CDR1 KGHSH, CDR2 LQKENI. This CDR3 is 13 amino acids long. Trimming stripped 0 bases from V and 5 bases from J, with 7 bases between. The CDR3 region is CASSPPGYETQYF. Written as DNA, the CDR3 is TGTGCCAGCTCACCACCAGGGTACGAGACCCAGTACTTC.

The chain is built from TRBV19 and TRBJ2-1; D may be TRBD1 (5 bases). The CDR3 extends over 13 amino acids. Between the trimmed V and J ends, which lost 3 bases and 9 bases, there was a span of 12 bases. From germline, CDR1 is LNHDA and CDR2 SQIVND (reference sequence). CDR3 nucleotide sequence: TGTGCCAGTAGTATGGTACAGGACGGTGAGCAGTTCTTC. Its translation: CASSMVQDGEQFF.

This chain joins TRBV28 and TRBJ1-2; D not certain. Germline CDR1 reads MDHEN; CDR2 reads SYDVKM. The V end lost 2 bases, the J end lost 3 bases, and 4 bases lay between the germline ends. The CDR3 is 12 residues long. CDR3 region: CASSLTDYGYTF. CDR3 coding DNA: TGTGCCAGCAGTTTAACAGACTATGGCTACACCTTC.

The chain joins TRBV7-9 to TRBJ2-7; the D is unclear. This CDR3 comprises 12 residues. In germline, CDR1 is SEHNR, CDR2 FQNEAQ (reference sequence). V lost 2 bases and J lost 9, with 11 bases in between. The CDR3 here is CASSLSEKAQYF. The CDR3 nucleotides read TGTGCCAGCAGCTTATCGGAAAAGGCGCAGTACTTC.

This chain connects TRBV5-8 to TRBJ2-1; D may be TRBD1 (7 bases). The germline gives CDR1 SGHTS, CDR2 YDEGEE. The V and J ends lost 4 bases and 8 bases respectively, with 13 bases between them. The CDR3 length is 13 residues. CDR3 sequence reads: CASSVSGGYEQFF. The CDR3 DNA reads TGTGCCAGCAGCGTGTCAGGGGGGTATGAGCAGTTCTTC.

The rearrangement links TRBV30 to TRBJ1-5; 8 bases line up with TRBD1. Trimming removed 4 bases from V and 6 bases from J; junction bases left unmatched: 8. The length of the CDR3 is 14 residues. CDR1 GTSNPN and CDR2 SVGIG come from the germline V gene (reference sequence). The CDR3 protein is CAWTQQGVSQPQHF. DNA of the CDR3: TGTGCCTGGACCCAACAGGGGGTAAGTCAGCCCCAGCATTTT. Combining the CDR3 with reference TRBV30 and TRBJ1-5 gives the whole variable domain SQTIHQWPATLVQPVGSPLSLECTVEGTSNPNLYWYRQAAGRGLQLLFYSVGIGQISSEVPQNLSASRPQDRQFILSSKKLLLSDSGFYLCAWTQQGVSQPQHFGDGTRLSIL.

The chain joins TRBV5-1 to TRBJ2-1, with 15 positions matching TRBD2. The CDR3 is made up of 16 amino acids. From germline, CDR1 is SGHRS and CDR2 YFSETQ. V shed 4 bases, J shed 7 bases, and the junction held 6 bases outside the gene matches. CDR3 DNA sequence: TGCGCCAGCAGCCCAACCGGGACTAGCGGGAGGAATGAGCAGTTCTTC. It is translated as CASSPTGTSGRNEQFF.

The genes are TRBV28 and TRBJ2-7; D not certain. The CDR3 has 14 amino acids. Germline V CDR1 and CDR2: MDHEN, SYDVKM. V lost 1 base and J 2 bases, leaving 9 bases between the germline ends. The CDR3: CASSLSSSTYEQYF. The CDR3 bases are TGTGCCAGCAGTTTATCAAGCAGTACCTACGAGCAGTACTTC.

V usage is TRBV5-6 and J usage is TRBJ1-2, with 10 bases lining up with TRBD1. The CDR3 spans 15 residues. Germline CDR1 SGHDT, CDR2 YYEEEE. The junction had 4 bases not matched to a gene; V was cut back by 5 bases and J by 0 bases. The CDR3 DNA is TGTGCCAGCAGTGACAGGGGGCGAGCTAACTATGGCTACACCTTC. This sequence encodes CASSDRGRANYGYTF.

The J gene is TRBJ1-1, the V gene TRBV28; no definite D call. Trimming stripped 3 bases from V and 5 bases from J, with 13 bases between. The CDR3 is made up of 14 amino acids. Germline CDR1 MDHEN, CDR2 SYDVKM. The CDR3 DNA sequence: TGTGCCAGCAGTTTGTATTCGCCGTGGACTGAAGCTTTCTTT. Translated, it gives CASSLYSPWTEAFF.

The chain is built from TRBV11-2 and TRBJ1-3; D remains ambiguous. Trimming removed 1 base at V and 4 bases at J, with 8 bases between. The CDR3 runs to 14 residues. Germline CDR1 and CDR2: SGHAT and FQNNGV. The CDR3 reads CASSLVERGNTIYF. For the CDR3, the DNA is TGTGCCAGCAGCTTAGTCGAGAGGGGAAACACCATATATTTT.

The J gene is TRBJ2-2, the V gene TRBV15, with TRBD2 identical over 7 bases. Trimming took 0 bases from V and 4 from J; bases not matched to a gene: 8. From germline, CDR1 is LNHNV and CDR2 YYDKDF (reference sequence). This CDR3 comprises 17 residues. CDR3 loop: CATSRDFGAGPTGELFF. The CDR3 nucleotides read TGTGCCACCAGCAGAGATTTCGGAGCGGGACCCACCGGGGAGCTGTTTTTT.

This chain connects TRBV5-4 to TRBJ2-5; 9 nucleotides match TRBD2. Germline V gene sequence: CDR1 SGHNT, CDR2 YYREEE (reference sequence). Germline trimming cut 1 base from V and 4 bases from J; bases unmatched to any gene: 5. The CDR3 totals 15 residues. DNA of the CDR3: TGTGCCAGCAGCTTGTCAAGTAGCGGGAGAGAGACCCAGTACTTC. Translation: CASSLSSSGRETQYF.

The rearrangement uses TRBV28 and TRBJ2-5; 7 bases are a match to TRBD1. The V and J ends lost 3 bases and 0 bases, in that order; junction bases with no gene match: 4. From germline, CDR1 is MDHEN and CDR2 SYDVKM. This CDR3 has 15 amino acids. The CDR3 sequence is CASSLAGGNQETQYF. CDR3 in DNA: TGTGCCAGCAGTTTGGCAGGGGGTAACCAAGAGACCCAGTACTTC.

The chain joins TRBV2 to TRBJ1-3; weak D call: TRBD1 (5 bases). Germline V CDR1 and CDR2: SNHLY, FYNNEI. There are 15 residues in the CDR3. Deletions cut 5 bases from V and 0 bases from J, with 11 bases between. DNA of the CDR3: TGTGCCAGCAGTAATACAGGACTCTCTGGAAACACCATATATTTT. The encoded protein is CASSNTGLSGNTIYF. Together with reference TRBV2 and TRBJ1-3, the CDR3 gives the full variable domain: EPEVTQTPSHQVTQMGQEVILRCVPISNHLYFYWYRQILGQKVEFLVSFYNNEISEKSEIFDDQFSVERPDGSNFTLKIRSTKLEDSAMYFCASSNTGLSGNTIYFGEGSWLTVV.

V gene TRBV7-9 combines with J gene TRBJ1-1; D perhaps matches TRBD1 (6 bases). V was cut by 5 bases and J by 5 bases, with 15 bases left in between. The CDR3 totals 14 residues. The germline gives CDR1 SEHNR, CDR2 FQNEAQ (reference sequence). CDR3 coding DNA: TGTGCCAGCAGCCCCGGACAGTATCTGACTGAAGCTTTCTTT. Its protein is CASSPGQYLTEAFF.

V gene TRBV13 combines with J gene TRBJ2-5; 7 bases line up with TRBD2. The germline gives CDR1 PRHDT, CDR2 FYEKMQ (reference sequence). The trim removed 5 bases at V and 7 bases at J, leaving 10 bases unmatched. The CDR3 is 14 residues long. The CDR3 nucleotides are TGTGCCAGCAGCGGGAGGACTAGTCTTGGGACCCAGTACTTC. It is translated as CASSGRTSLGTQYF.

This rearrangement joins TRBV7-9 to TRBJ1-1, with TRBD1 identical over 7 bases. Germline V gene lookup returns CDR1 SEHNR and CDR2 FQNEAQ (reference sequence). The CDR3 sequence is 13 residues long. Losses at the gene ends were 4 bases for V and 6 bases for J; bases not matched to a gene: 5. CDR3: CASSYTGVPEAFF. In DNA, the CDR3 is TGTGCCAGCAGCTACACAGGGGTACCTGAAGCTTTCTTT.

J is TRBJ2-5 and V is TRBV28, with 11 positions matching TRBD1. CDR3 size: 15 residues. The germline V gene encodes CDR1 MDHEN and CDR2 SYDVKM. V gave up 6 bases and J gave up 2 bases; unmatched junction bases: 5. The CDR3 bases are TGTGCCAGCAGCCCGGGACAGGGGGTACAAGAGACCCAGTACTTC. Amino acids: CASSPGQGVQETQYF.

In this sample, this clone turned up a few times. The sample carries other DNA sequences with the same CDR3. The chain uses TRBV19 and TRBJ1-2; D call uncertain. The V end was cut by 3 bases, the J end by 7 bases, with 6 bases between. The CDR3 sequence is 11 residues long. Germline CDR1 reads LNHDA; CDR2 reads SQIVND (reference sequence). CDR3 sequence (DNA): TGTGCCAGTAGTATGGGGAGTGGCTACACCTTC. Its protein is CASSMGSGYTF.

This chain connects TRBV19 to TRBJ1-2; possible D gene TRBD1, 5 bases. CDR1 is LNHDA, CDR2 SQIVND, per germline (reference sequence). The CDR3 is made up of 15 amino acids. V dropped 4 bases and J dropped 2 bases, with 14 bases sitting between them. This CDR3 reads CASSTTGTGNYGYTF. CDR3 coding DNA: TGTGCCAGTAGTACGACCGGGACGGGCAACTATGGCTACACCTTC.

As regards this clone: The same CDR3 arises from other DNA sequences in this sample as well. The chain carries TRBV5-4 and TRBJ2-7, with TRBD1 matching over 8 bases. Trimming cost V 3 bases and J 1 base; bases outside gene matches: 3. Germline V lookup: CDR1 SGHNT, CDR2 YYREEE (reference sequence). The CDR3 is 14 residues long. CDR3 sequence (DNA): TGTGCCAGCAGCTCCCGGACAGGGTCCTACGAGCAGTACTTC. This gives the protein CASSSRTGSYEQYF.

V usage is TRBV19 and J usage is TRBJ1-3; a possible D gene is TRBD1 (6 bases). CDR1 is LNHDA and CDR2 is SQIVND in the germline V gene (reference sequence). The CDR3 totals 15 residues. Trimming left V 6 bases short and J 1 base short, with 13 bases between. In DNA form, the CDR3 reads TGTGCCAGTAGAAGAGGGACAACATCTGGAAACACCATATATTTT. Its protein product is CASRRGTTSGNTIYF.

CDR3 sequence reads: CASTRGQEKLFF. CDR3 sequence (DNA): TGTGCCAGCACGAGGGGACAGGAAAAACTGTTTTTT. The chain uses TRBV2 and TRBJ1-4; 7 nucleotides align to TRBD1. The CDR3 sequence is 12 residues long. Germline CDR1 reads SNHLY; CDR2 reads FYNNEI. V lost 7 bases to trimming and J lost 8 bases; unmatched junction nucleotides: 4.